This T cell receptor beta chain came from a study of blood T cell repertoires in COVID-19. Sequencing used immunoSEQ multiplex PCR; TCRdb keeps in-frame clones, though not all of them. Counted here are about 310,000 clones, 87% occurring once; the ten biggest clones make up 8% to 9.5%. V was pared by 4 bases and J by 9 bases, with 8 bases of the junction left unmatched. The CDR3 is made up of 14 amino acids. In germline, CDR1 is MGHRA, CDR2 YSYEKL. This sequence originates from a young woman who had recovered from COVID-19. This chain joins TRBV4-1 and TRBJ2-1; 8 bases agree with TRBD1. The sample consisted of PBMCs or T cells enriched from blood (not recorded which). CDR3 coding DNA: TGCGCCAGCAGCCGCCCTGACAGGGGAGGTGAGCAGTTCTTC. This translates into CASSRPDRGGEQFF.